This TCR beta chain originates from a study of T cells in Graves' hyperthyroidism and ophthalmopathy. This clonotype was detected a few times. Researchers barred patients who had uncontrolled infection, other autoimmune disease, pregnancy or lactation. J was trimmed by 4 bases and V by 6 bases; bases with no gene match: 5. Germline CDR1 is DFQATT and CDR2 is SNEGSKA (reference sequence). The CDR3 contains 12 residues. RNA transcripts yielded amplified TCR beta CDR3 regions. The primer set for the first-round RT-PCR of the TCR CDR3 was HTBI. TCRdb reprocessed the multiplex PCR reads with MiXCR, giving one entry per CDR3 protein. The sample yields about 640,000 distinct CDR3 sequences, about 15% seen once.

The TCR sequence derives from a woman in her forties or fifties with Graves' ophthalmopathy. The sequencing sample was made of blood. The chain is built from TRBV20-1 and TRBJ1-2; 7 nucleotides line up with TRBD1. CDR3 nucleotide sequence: TGCAGTGCCCGGACAGGCCCCTATGGCTACACCTTC. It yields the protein CSARTGPYGYTF.